This TCR beta chain originates from a study of blood T cell repertoires in COVID-19. Study context: The study drew acute and convalescent COVID-19 samples from the United States, Italy and Spain.

Per the germline V gene, CDR1 is GTSNPN and CDR2 is SVGIG (reference sequence). V lost 3 bases to trimming and J lost 7 bases, with 9 bases between them. The CDR3 spans 12 residues. As originally analysed: Estimates of nucleated cell counts were drawn from the amplification of reference gene primers. Sequencing was performed with immunoSEQ multiplex PCR; in TCRdb, only in-frame clones are kept and a portion is missing. V and J calls and clone size are copied from that table; D and trimming were computed from the DNA. The sample consists of fewer than 350,000 clones, around 90% of them appearing once. The study recruited people aged about 18 to 90 years across roughly 23 US areas. Participants had their cohort set by participant-reported clinical history.

This TCR was sampled from a woman aged 40-49 years who had recovered from COVID-19. The J gene is TRBJ1-4, the V gene TRBV30; D is perhaps TRBD1 (6 bases). Sequenced material: PBMCs or T cells enriched from blood (not recorded which). CDR3 protein: CAWSVDSEKLFF. In DNA form, the CDR3 reads TGTGCCTGGAGCGTGGACAGTGAAAAACTGTTTTTT.